This passage covers 5 T cell receptor beta chains from one sample sequenced in a study of spatial heterogeneity in lung cancer. Study outcomes and limitations: Tracking of tumor mutation counts was seen in expanded intratumoral alpha and beta TCR counts.

The time point is: sample taken at primary tumor resection. Via MiXCR, TCRdb re-called the 5' RACE reads, giving one row per CDR3 protein. The sample shows some 10,000 distinct CDR3 sequences, 10% to 15% of them seen only once. These TCRs' antigens remain unknown. The sample in question was lung tumor tissue, obtained at surgery. The receptors derive from a male donor with early-stage non-small cell lung cancer.

This clonotype was found a few times. J is TRBJ1-1 and V is TRBV20-1, with D maybe TRBD1 (5 bases). V lost 5 bases and J 0 bases, leaving 16 bases between the germline ends. The CDR3 is 15 residues long. From germline, CDR1 is DFQATT and CDR2 SNEGSKA (reference sequence). For the CDR3, the DNA is TGCAGTGCTCAGGGCGACCCTTCTATGAACACTGAAGCTTTCTTT. Translation gives CSAQGDPSMNTEAFF.

This clonotype was picked up a small number of times. The chain couples TRBV9 to TRBJ1-6; 9 bases line up with TRBD1. The CDR3 has 14 residues. Losses at the gene ends were 0 bases for V and 11 bases for J; bases not matched to a gene: 3. CDR1 and CDR2 from the germline V gene are SGDLS and YYNGEE. The CDR3 is CASSVDDRGTPLHF. The DNA for the CDR3 is TGTGCCAGCAGCGTAGATGACAGGGGGACACCCCTCCACTTT. The whole variable domain, filled in from reference TRBV9 and TRBJ1-6, reads DSGVTQTPKHLITATGQRVTLRCSPRSGDLSVYWYQQSLDQGLQFLIQYYNGEERAKGNILERFSAQQFPDLHSELNLSSLELGDSALYFCASSVDDRGTPLHFGNGTRLTVT.

The chain links TRBV5-1 to TRBJ2-6; no definite D call. CDR1 and CDR2 from the germline V gene are SGHRS and YFSETQ. V lost 0 bases and J lost 3, with 16 bases in between. This CDR3 is 18 amino acids long. The CDR3 is CASSLAAGLKYGANVLTF. The CDR3, as DNA: TGCGCCAGCAGCTTGGCCGCAGGATTGAAATATGGGGCCAACGTCCTGACTTTC.

Only one count was recorded for this clonotype. V gene TRBV20-1 combines with J gene TRBJ2-3; D not certain. V shed 4 bases and J shed 0 bases, with 17 bases lying between them. CDR3 size: 16 residues. Germline CDR1 reads DFQATT; CDR2 reads SNEGSKA (reference sequence). DNA for the CDR3: TGCAGTGCTACACCAACCGCCGGCCCTAGCACAGATACGCAGTATTTT. This encodes CSATPTAGPSTDTQYF.

For the CDR3, the DNA is TGCGCCAGCAGCTCCACAGGGGGAGCTGAAAAACTGTTTTTT. This gives the protein CASSSTGGAEKLFF. This chain joins TRBV4-1 and TRBJ1-4; TRBD1 matches 8 bases. V was clipped by 5 bases and J by 7 bases; unmatched bases: 6. The CDR3 has 14 amino acids. The germline V gene has CDR1 MGHRA and CDR2 YSYEKL.